Below, 2 T cell receptor beta chains from the same sample are listed, as sequenced in a study of identical twins' blood T cells. Using its own MiXCR run on the 5' RACE reads, TCRdb lists one record per CDR3 protein. The sample has roughly 340,000 distinct CDR3 sequences; about 28% are singletons. The sequenced sample consisted of PBMCs. The receptors originated from a woman aged 18-49 years in good health.

The chain links TRBV5-1 to TRBJ2-1; D remains ambiguous. The CDR3 spans 14 residues. V was clipped by 2 bases and J by 9 bases, with 15 bases between them. Germline V lookup: CDR1 SGHRS, CDR2 YFSETQ. This CDR3 reads CASSLVQSKGEQFF. The DNA for the CDR3 is TGCGCCAGCAGCTTAGTACAGTCTAAGGGTGAGCAGTTCTTC.

This clonotype was seen a single time. For the CDR3, the DNA is TGTGCCAGCAGTCGGGGACAGGGGACCGGGGAGCTGTTTTTT. It is translated as CASSRGQGTGELFF. The chain has TRBV13 and TRBJ2-2; 10 bases agree with TRBD1. CDR1 is PRHDT, CDR2 FYEKMQ, per germline (reference sequence). J lost 5 bases, V lost 6 bases, and 3 bases had no gene match. The CDR3 is 14 residues long.